This T cell receptor beta chain appears in the sequencing data of a study of T-cell reconstitution after alpha-beta-depleted transplantation in children. About this clonotype: Its antigen is not identified.

Findings of the study overall: Reportedly, alpha-beta T cells present about two months post-transplant originated from several hundred expanded clones of graft origin. After transplant, high TCRbeta diversity at day 60 in some patients arose from surviving recipient T cells and thymic progenitors. Newly generated T cells supplied most T-cell counts and diversity one year post-transplant.

Construction of the TCRbeta library involved unique molecular identifiers. Via MiXCR, TCRdb re-called the PCR reads, giving one row per CDR3 protein. Of about 440,000 distinct CDR3 sequences in the sample, around two fifths were seen once. The receptor comes from a girl aged 2-10 years with aplastic anemia, due to receive a stem cell transplant. This sample comprised PBMCs, obtained before TCRalphabeta/CD19-depleted stem cell transplant.

The CDR3 spells CASSATSSSYEQYF. The DNA for the CDR3 is TGCGCCAGCAGCGCCACGAGCAGCTCCTACGAGCAGTACTTC. The chain carries TRBV5-1 and TRBJ2-7; D remains ambiguous. Looked up from germline, CDR1 is SGHRS and CDR2 is YFSETQ. This CDR3 has 14 amino acids. V was trimmed by 4 bases and J by 0 bases, leaving 11 bases between them.